This T cell receptor (beta chain) was recovered during a study of CD8 T cells in ankylosing spondylitis. Study outcomes and limitations: Peripheral blood held disease-linked clones only at relatively low frequency, and these were CD8+.

TCRdb processed the 5' RACE reads anew with MiXCR; each CDR3 protein has one entry. The sample contains 350,000 to 400,000 distinct CDR3 sequences, approximately 20% of which appear only once. The V end lost 4 bases, the J end lost 6 bases, and 9 bases lay between the germline ends. The CDR3 spans 12 residues. Germline CDR1 reads SQVTM; CDR2 reads ANQGSEA. This clonotype was recorded a few times. Its antigen is unidentified. Sample: blood, either unsorted or a sorted T cell fraction (not recorded which). The chain links TRBV29-1 to TRBJ2-2; D ambiguous. The receptor was isolated from a male donor with ankylosing spondylitis or in good health (not recorded which). The CDR3 DNA reads TGCAGCGTTGTTGCGGCGCCCGGGGAGCTGTTTTTT. It yields the protein CSVVAAPGELFF.